These 28 T cell receptor beta chains came from one sample sequenced in a study of cytomegalovirus exposure and HLA in healthy donors. The PCR made use of 60 Vbeta and 13 Jbeta primers. The repertoire was sequenced with immunoSEQ multiplex PCR; TCRdb's copy has only in-frame clones and lacks some. The sample lists around 200,000 clones; approximately 79% were seen once. Specimen: PBMCs. These receptors were collected from a woman in her twenties or thirties in good health and CMV-seropositive.

J is TRBJ2-7 and V is TRBV7-6, with 9 nucleotides matching TRBD1. In germline, CDR1 is SGHVS, CDR2 FNYEAQ. V shed 4 bases and J 0 bases; nucleotides not matched to a gene: 7. The CDR3 length is 16 residues. This CDR3 reads CASSYQGQGFSYEQYF. DNA for the CDR3: TGTGCCAGCAGCTACCAAGGACAGGGGTTCTCCTACGAGCAGTACTTC.

V usage is TRBV9 and J usage is TRBJ2-3, with D possibly TRBD2 on 5 matching bases. Germline-derived CDR1 and CDR2 are SGDLS and YYNGEE. CDR3 length equals 14 residues. V lost 0 bases and J 4 bases, leaving 9 bases between the germline ends. CDR3 residues: CASSVAEGPDTQYF. The CDR3 DNA reads as TGTGCCAGCAGCGTAGCTGAGGGCCCAGATACGCAGTATTTT.

The gene calls are TRBV30 and TRBJ1-3; possible D gene TRBD1, 5 bases. V lost 5 bases, J lost 4 bases, and 15 bases lay in between. Germline CDR1 and CDR2: GTSNPN and SVGIG (reference sequence). This CDR3 has 14 residues. DNA of the CDR3: TGTGCCTGGGCACCGGGGGGGGGAGGAAACACCATATATTTT. This sequence encodes CAWAPGGGGNTIYF.

The gene calls are TRBV4-1 and TRBJ1-1; no definite D call. Germline loops: CDR1 MGHRA, CDR2 YSYEKL. The CDR3 runs 11 residues. Trimming cost V 1 base and J 5 bases, with 2 bases left between them. The CDR3 here is CASSQATEAFF. In DNA form, the CDR3 reads TGCGCCAGCAGCCAAGCAACTGAAGCTTTCTTT.

The chain links TRBV5-1 to TRBJ2-5; D may be TRBD2 (5 bases). V was shortened by 0 bases and J by 5 bases, with 8 bases between the two germline ends. CDR3 length: 13 residues. CDR1 is SGHRS, CDR2 YFSETQ, per germline. CDR3 DNA: TGCGCCAGCAGCTTGGCGGGGTTGGAGACCCAGTACTTC. Protein product: CASSLAGLETQYF.

The chain uses TRBV5-5 and TRBJ2-7; D unclear. CDR3 size: 12 residues. The V end was cut by 5 bases, the J end by 2 bases, with 8 bases between. Germline V gene sequence: CDR1 SGHKS, CDR2 YYEKEE (reference sequence). This chain's CDR3 is CASSSGPYEQYF. DNA of the CDR3: TGTGCCAGCAGTTCGGGTCCCTACGAGCAGTACTTC.

CDR3 region: CATRVGRDTGELFF. The CDR3 coding sequence is TGTGCCACAAGGGTGGGGCGCGACACCGGGGAGCTGTTTTTT. The genes are TRBV11-2 and TRBJ2-2; tentative D call: TRBD1 (5 bases). V was shortened by 10 bases and J by 3 bases, with 15 bases between the two germline ends. The CDR3 spans 14 residues. Germline values: CDR1 SGHAT, CDR2 FQNNGV.

This clone was recorded once. The chain is built from TRBV7-9 and TRBJ2-1, with TRBD2 matching 8 bases. In germline, CDR1 is SEHNR, CDR2 FQNEAQ (reference sequence). With 5 bases clipped from V and 4 bases from J, the junction kept 7 bases outside the gene matches. CDR3 length: 15 residues. The CDR3 bases are TGTGCCAGCAGCCCGAGTAGCGGGAATTACAATGAGCAGTTCTTC. Translating gives CASSPSSGNYNEQFF.

The DNA of the CDR3 is TGTGCCAGCAGCTTAGTGACAGGGGTGAGCTATGGCTACACCTTC. As protein: CASSLVTGVSYGYTF. The chain combines TRBV11-2 with TRBJ1-2; 8 bases line up with TRBD1. Germline-derived CDR1 and CDR2 are SGHAT and FQNNGV. The CDR3 extends over 15 amino acids. Trimming took 1 base from V and 4 from J; bases not matched to a gene: 5.

V usage is TRBV5-1 and J usage is TRBJ2-5; D possibly corresponds to TRBD2 (5 bases). The CDR3 runs to 14 residues. V lost 4 bases and J 2 bases, leaving 12 bases between the germline ends. From germline, CDR1 is SGHRS and CDR2 YFSETQ. The CDR3 protein is CASSLGLDQETQYF. Here the CDR3 DNA reads TGCGCCAGCAGCCTCGGACTGGATCAAGAGACCCAGTACTTC.

This chain uses TRBV18 with TRBJ1-1, with a tentative D call TRBD1 (6 bases). This CDR3 comprises 14 residues. CDR1 is KGHSH and CDR2 is LQKENI in the germline V gene. The V and J ends lost 6 bases and 4 bases respectively, with 15 bases between them. The CDR3 spells CASSPGGTFTEAFF. The CDR3 nucleotides are TGTGCCAGCTCCCCGGGGGGGACATTCACTGAAGCTTTCTTT.

The chain uses TRBV18 and TRBJ2-1; TRBD2 might be the D (6 bases). This CDR3 has 16 residues. CDR1 is KGHSH and CDR2 is LQKENI in the germline V gene. V lost 4 bases, J lost 6 bases, and 19 bases lay in between. The CDR3 spells CASSQTGTVTPNEQFF. CDR3 nucleotides: TGTGCCAGCTCACAAACCGGGACTGTGACCCCCAATGAGCAGTTCTTC.

The chain couples TRBV20-1 to TRBJ1-2; D gene ambiguous. Germline V CDR1 and CDR2: DFQATT, SNEGSKA (reference sequence). V was clipped by 6 bases and J by 5 bases, with 7 bases between them. CDR3 length: 10 residues. CDR3: CSARGYGYTF. CDR3 nucleotide sequence: TGCAGTGCACGAGGTTATGGCTACACCTTC.

The chain couples TRBV5-1 to TRBJ2-1; D perhaps matches TRBD1 (6 bases). The CDR3 sequence is 15 residues long. Germline CDR1 and CDR2: SGHRS and YFSETQ. The V end was cut by 1 base, the J end by 4 bases, with 12 bases between. This chain's CDR3 is CASSLFLRGYNEQFF. The CDR3 DNA follows: TGCGCCAGCAGCTTGTTCCTCAGGGGTTACAATGAGCAGTTCTTC.

The chain links TRBV4-2 to TRBJ2-4; 13 bases are a match to TRBD2. CDR3 size: 15 residues. V gave up 6 bases and J gave up 5 bases; unmatched junction bases: 4. Germline CDR1 LGHNA, CDR2 YNFKEQ. The CDR3 loop is CASRTSGGTQNIQYF. DNA for the CDR3: TGTGCCAGCAGGACTAGCGGGGGGACCCAAAACATTCAGTACTTC.

The rearrangement uses TRBV4-3 and TRBJ2-7; D is unclear. Germline values: CDR1 LGHNA, CDR2 YSLEER. V lost 4 bases, J lost 4 bases, and 14 bases lay in between. The CDR3 runs 14 residues. The chain's CDR3 is CASSPDQANYEQYF. The DNA of the CDR3 is TGCGCCAGCAGCCCCGATCAAGCTAATTACGAGCAGTACTTC.

J is TRBJ2-6 and V is TRBV10-3, with a weak D call TRBD2 (5 bases). Germline lookup yields CDR1 ENHRY and CDR2 SYGVKD. This CDR3 is 18 amino acids long. Trimming removed 2 bases from V and 1 base from J, with 15 bases in between. As DNA, the CDR3 is TGTGCCATCAGTGAGCGAGGGAGCCAACCTTCTGGGGCCAACGTCCTGACTTTC. The encoded protein is CAISERGSQPSGANVLTF.

V usage is TRBV11-2 and J usage is TRBJ2-1; 7 positions agree with TRBD1. CDR1 and CDR2 from the germline V gene are SGHAT and FQNNGV. V gave up 5 bases and J gave up 9 bases; unmatched junction bases: 13. The CDR3 consists of 15 residues. CDR3 residues: CASSPLDRPRGEQFF. For the CDR3, the DNA is TGTGCCAGCAGCCCATTGGACAGGCCCCGGGGTGAGCAGTTCTTC.

The chain employs TRBV7-2 and TRBJ1-4, with D unclear. The V gene lost 4 bases and the J gene lost 0 bases, with 9 bases spanning the gap. This CDR3 region has 15 residues. Germline CDR1 is SGHTA and CDR2 is FQGNSA. CDR3 in DNA: TGTGCCAGCAGCTCCCTAATTTCAACTAATGAAAAACTGTTTTTT. Its translation: CASSSLISTNEKLFF.

The chain carries TRBV7-6 and TRBJ2-2, with D possibly being TRBD2 (5 bases). The V end lost 3 bases, the J end lost 3 bases, and 8 bases lay between the germline ends. Germline V gene lookup returns CDR1 SGHVS and CDR2 FNYEAQ. The CDR3 spans 14 residues. CDR3 DNA: TGTGCCAGCAGCTTTGCGGGTGACACCGGGGAGCTGTTTTTT. Translation gives CASSFAGDTGELFF.

The V and J genes are TRBV11-2 and TRBJ2-1; 8 nucleotides line up with TRBD2. Trimming took 4 bases from V and 7 from J; bases not matched to a gene: 9. The germline CDR1 and CDR2 sequences are SGHAT and FQNNGV. The CDR3 is 15 residues long. The CDR3 here is CASSWTAGGGNEQFF. The CDR3 DNA is TGTGCCAGCAGCTGGACGGCGGGAGGTGGAAATGAGCAGTTCTTC.

The chain couples TRBV7-2 to TRBJ1-2; no definite D call. This CDR3 has 12 amino acids. The germline V gene encodes CDR1 SGHTA and CDR2 FQGNSA. Trimming left V 2 bases short and J 9 bases short, with 10 bases between. In DNA form, the CDR3 reads TGTGCCAGCAGCTTAATAACAGCCCGCTACACCTTC. Its translation is CASSLITARYTF.

V is TRBV19 and J is TRBJ2-7; a weak D match, TRBD1 (5 bases). The germline V and J ends were trimmed by 7 bases and 0 bases, with 7 bases remaining between them. The CDR3 runs to 12 residues. Germline V gene sequence: CDR1 LNHDA, CDR2 SQIVND (reference sequence). Here the CDR3 DNA reads TGTGCCAGTATGACAGTCTCCTACGAGCAGTACTTC. Protein sequence: CASMTVSYEQYF.

V usage is TRBV6-5 and J usage is TRBJ1-3; D is perhaps TRBD1 (5 bases). V was shortened by 0 bases and J by 0 bases, with 9 bases between the two germline ends. The CDR3 is 16 amino acids. CDR1 is MNHEY, CDR2 SVGAGI, per germline. In DNA, the CDR3 is TGTGCCAGCAGTTACTCAACAGGTTTCTCTGGAAACACCATATATTTT. It translates to CASSYSTGFSGNTIYF.

This rearrangement joins TRBV27 to TRBJ1-5; D perhaps matches TRBD1 (5 bases). CDR3 length: 15 residues. Germline V gene data show CDR1 as MNHEY and CDR2 as SMNVEV (reference sequence). Trimming removed 5 bases from V and 2 bases from J, with 13 bases in between. The CDR3 sequence is CASSPWGGGNQPQHF. In DNA, the CDR3 is TGTGCCAGCAGTCCTTGGGGGGGTGGCAATCAGCCCCAGCATTTT.

The chain combines TRBV9 with TRBJ2-2, with D unresolved. The CDR3 totals 15 residues. Germline V gene sequence: CDR1 SGDLS, CDR2 YYNGEE. V was pared by 3 bases and J by 1 base, with 10 bases between. The CDR3 DNA is TGTGCCAGCAGCGAGGCAAGAGGGAACACCGGGGAGCTGTTTTTT. Its translation: CASSEARGNTGELFF.

This chain connects TRBV4-2 to TRBJ1-2, with D unresolved. This CDR3 spans 13 amino acids. V was pared by 5 bases and J by 4 bases, with 11 bases between. Germline loops: CDR1 LGHNA, CDR2 YNFKEQ. CDR3 amino acids: CASSTEAFYGYTF. In DNA, the CDR3 is TGTGCCAGCAGCACCGAGGCCTTCTATGGCTACACCTTC.

This clone has just one count. The chain recombines TRBV7-8 with TRBJ2-1; 7 nucleotides line up with TRBD1. V was pared by 0 bases and J by 9 bases, with 8 bases of the junction left unmatched. There are 15 residues in the CDR3. From germline, CDR1 is SGHVS and CDR2 FQNEAQ. DNA of the CDR3: TGTGCCAGCAGCTTAGCTCAGAGCAGGGGGAGTGAGCAGTTCTTC. Translation gives CASSLAQSRGSEQFF.